This is a list of T cell receptor beta chains from one sample in a study of blood T cell repertoires in COVID-19. Produced via immunoSEQ multiplex PCR; TCRdb's table is partial and in-frame only. The table includes fewer than 350,000 clones, around 81% detected once. Sequenced sample: peripheral blood. Every receptor here comes from a woman aged 60-75 years with active or convalescent COVID-19. The CDR3 runs from the conserved cysteine through the conserved F or W. The D gene is left open where the match is weak. Not every row has a clone size; where given, it reads once, few, many or a size class.

>15|TRBJ1-1|TRBV11-2|-|-
CASSLVGRLNTEAFF
TGTGCCAGCAGCTTAGTTGGCAGGTTGAACACTGAAGCTTTCTTT
>13|TRBJ1-2|TRBV6-5|-|-
CASTPQGRYGYTF
TGTGCCAGCACTCCCCAGGGCCGCTATGGCTACACCTTC
>14|TRBJ2-5|TRBV2|TRBD2|-
CASGEGRGGETQYF
TGTGCCAGCGGCGAGGGACGGGGGGGAGAGACCCAGTACTTC
>18|TRBJ1-5|TRBV6-1|TRBD1|-
CASSDPVGTGGGHQPQHF
TGTGCCAGCAGTGACCCAGTCGGGACAGGGGGCGGTCATCAGCCCCAGCATTTT
>17|TRBJ2-1|TRBV6-4|TRBD2|-
CASSESLAGGPDNEQFF
TGTGCCAGCAGTGAATCCCTAGCGGGGGGGCCGGATAATGAGCAGTTCTTC
>14|TRBJ1-6|TRBV2|TRBD1|-
CASRDRVGSSPLHF
TGTGCCAGCAGGGACAGGGTTGGGAGTTCACCCCTCCACTTT
>17|TRBJ2-7|TRBV19|-|-
CASRLRIYRDPSYEQYF
TGTGCCAGTAGGCTACGTATCTACAGAGACCCTTCCTACGAGCAGTACTTC
>15|TRBJ1-4|TRBV18|-|-
CASSPRTQKGEKLFF
TGTGCCAGCTCACCAAGGACACAAAAGGGGGAAAAACTGTTTTTT
>13|TRBJ1-2|TRBV5-6|-|-
CASSRRANYGYTF
TGTGCCAGCAGCCGGAGAGCTAACTATGGCTACACCTTC
>16|TRBJ2-1|TRBV11-2|TRBD2|once
CASSRPRGGSYNEQFF
TGTGCCAGCAGCCGACCCCGGGGGGGCTCCTACAATGAGCAGTTCTTC
>18|TRBJ2-1|TRBV27|TRBD1|-
CASTSRTGERLGYNEQFF
TGTGCCAGCACCTCTAGGACAGGGGAGAGGCTAGGGTACAATGAGCAGTTCTTC
>13|TRBJ1-1|TRBV6-5|-|few
CASNSGLNTEAFF
TGTGCCAGCAACTCAGGCCTTAACACTGAAGCTTTCTTT
>16|TRBJ1-6|TRBV25-1|-|-
CASREAGAANNSPLHF
TGTGCCAGCAGGGAAGCAGGGGCGGCAAATAATTCACCCCTCCACTTT
>16|TRBJ2-7|TRBV4-1|TRBD2|-
CASSQDPASAGVKQYF
TGCGCCAGCAGCCAAGATCCAGCTAGCGCGGGGGTCAAGCAGTACTTC
>14|TRBJ1-5|TRBV30|-|-
CAWVPKNGVQPQHF
TGTGCCTGGGTGCCCAAGAACGGGGTTCAGCCCCAGCATTTT
>19|TRBJ2-7|TRBV5-1|TRBD1|-
CASSLGGAQTGTGGGEQYF
TGCGCCAGCAGCTTGGGGGGGGCCCAGACTGGGACAGGGGGAGGCGAGCAGTACTTC
>16|TRBJ2-5|TRBV3-1/TRBV3-2|-|-
CASSQWGAGERETQYF
TGTGCCAGCAGCCAATGGGGGGCGGGGGAGAGAGAGACCCAGTACTTC
>15|TRBJ1-3|TRBV5-6|TRBD1|-
CASSLWTGAGNTIYF
TGTGCCAGCAGCTTATGGACAGGGGCTGGAAACACCATATATTTT
>14|TRBJ1-5|TRBV27|TRBD1|-
CASSKQGAGQPQHF
TGTGCCAGCAGTAAACAGGGGGCAGGCCAGCCCCAGCATTTT
>16|TRBJ2-3|TRBV6-2/TRBV6-3|TRBD2|-
CASSYSGRGETDTQYF
TGTGCCAGCAGTTACTCCGGACGGGGGGAAACAGATACGCAGTATTTT
>13|TRBJ1-4|TRBV6-5|-|-
CAHGDGFNEKLFF
TGTGCCCACGGAGACGGGTTCAATGAAAAACTGTTTTTT
>14|TRBJ1-4|TRBV27|-|-
CASRSGTNNEKLFF
TGTGCCAGCAGATCCGGGACAAACAACGAAAAACTGTTTTTT
>13|TRBJ1-2|TRBV6-5|-|once
CASSYSYRESYTF
TGTGCCAGCAGTTACTCGTACAGGGAAAGCTACACCTTC
>14|TRBJ1-2|TRBV29-1|TRBD1|-
CSVPETGANYGYTF
TGCAGCGTTCCAGAGACAGGGGCAAACTATGGCTACACCTTC
>14|TRBJ2-3|TRBV19|-|-
CASSKWADTDTQYF
TGTGCCAGTAGTAAATGGGCAGACACAGATACGCAGTATTTT
>13|TRBJ1-2|TRBV5-5|-|-
CASSLTGDYGYTF
TGTGCCAGCAGCTTGACAGGAGACTATGGCTACACCTTC
>16|TRBJ2-3|TRBV5-1|-|-
CARSLEGGGTTDTQYF
TGCGCCCGCAGCTTGGAGGGGGGGGGAACCACAGATACGCAGTATTTT
>15|TRBJ1-1|TRBV7-6|TRBD1|-
CASSSQGTGSTEAFF
TGTGCCAGCAGCTCCCAAGGGACAGGGAGCACTGAAGCTTTCTTT
>16|TRBJ1-1|TRBV9|-|-
CASTDGAGVTNTEAFF
TGTGCCAGCACGGACGGGGCAGGGGTTACGAACACTGAAGCTTTCTTT
>15|TRBJ1-1|TRBV5-8|-|-
CASSLIRGGFTEAFF
TGTGCCAGCAGCTTGATAAGGGGGGGTTTCACTGAAGCTTTCTTT
>15|TRBJ2-1|TRBV7-6|-|-
CASSSEPRSTNEQFF
TGTGCCAGCAGCTCCGAGCCGAGGAGCACCAATGAGCAGTTCTTC
>14|TRBJ2-5|TRBV6-6|TRBD2|once
CASCRDYHQGTQYF
TGTGCCAGCTGCCGGGACTACCATCAAGGGACCCAGTACTTC
>14|TRBJ2-3|TRBV5-6|-|-
CASSSRPTTDTQYF
TGTGCCAGCAGCTCTCGGCCGACAACAGATACGCAGTATTTT
>17|TRBJ2-1|TRBV25-1|-|-
CASSALTGPRTYNEQFF
TGTGCCAGCAGTGCCCTGACAGGCCCACGGACATACAATGAGCAGTTCTTC
>16|TRBJ2-2|TRBV7-8|-|once
CASSLYGGLNTGELFF
TGTGCCAGCAGCTTATATGGGGGCCTGAACACCGGGGAGCTGTTTTTT
>14|TRBJ1-5|TRBV18|TRBD1|-
CASSLQGWSQPQHF
TGTGCCAGCTCACTACAGGGGTGGTCTCAGCCCCAGCATTTT
>15|TRBJ1-1|TRBV11-3|-|-
CASSLGGSQNTEAFF
TGTGCCAGCAGCTTAGGAGGTTCTCAGAACACTGAAGCTTTCTTT
>14|TRBJ1-1|TRBV2|-|-
CASMPRTLNTEAFF
TGTGCCAGCATGCCCCGGACACTGAACACTGAAGCTTTCTTT
>15|TRBJ1-1|TRBV2|-|-
CASRASGGVGTEAFF
TGTGCCAGCAGGGCCAGCGGGGGGGTAGGGACTGAAGCTTTCTTT